The 13 T cell receptor beta chains listed next were all sequenced from one sample in a study of shared clonotypes between healthy human individuals. Libraries were prepared by immunoSEQ multiplex PCR; TCRdb keeps only in-frame clonotypes and omits some of them. Of 150,000 to 200,000 clones in the sample, approximately 95% are singletons; the top ten hold 0.067%. Sample: naive CD4+ T cells sorted from blood. Subset denoted: CD45RA+ positively selected. These receptor sequences come from a woman in her 30s in good health.

This rearrangement joins TRBV5-4 to TRBJ2-7; 8 positions match TRBD2. This CDR3 spans 15 amino acids. V lost 0 bases to trimming and J lost 3 bases; unmatched junction nucleotides: 5. The germline CDR1 and CDR2 sequences are SGHNT and YYREEE (reference sequence). CDR3 region: CASSLGSGRSYEQYF. The CDR3 region has the DNA TGTGCCAGCAGCTTGGGGAGCGGGAGAAGCTACGAGCAGTACTTC.

V is TRBV5-1 and J is TRBJ2-7; weak D call: TRBD2 (6 bases). Germline V gene lookup returns CDR1 SGHRS and CDR2 YFSETQ. The germline V and J ends were trimmed by 2 bases and 7 bases, with 19 bases remaining between them. The CDR3 sequence is 15 residues long. CDR3 in amino acids: CASSFRDPYGGEQYF. The CDR3 nucleotides read TGCGCCAGCAGCTTCCGGGACCCGTATGGGGGGGAGCAGTACTTC.

V gene TRBV6-1 combines with J gene TRBJ1-1; D is unresolved. Trimming shortened V by 9 bases and J by 0 bases, and 8 bases separated the two germline ends. The V gene's germline CDR1 is MNHNS and CDR2 SASEGT. The CDR3 is 12 residues long. Here the CDR3 DNA reads TGTGCCAGTATGATTATGAACACTGAAGCTTTCTTT. Encoded protein: CASMIMNTEAFF.

The chain has TRBV5-4 and TRBJ2-3; the match to TRBD2 covers 8 bases. This CDR3 is 17 amino acids long. Germline V gives CDR1 SGHNT, CDR2 YYREEE (reference sequence). J was trimmed by 4 bases and V by 4 bases; bases with no gene match: 14. The CDR3 DNA is TGTGCCAGCAGCCCGAGGAGTGGTGGACTAGCCGCAGATACGCAGTATTTT. Amino acid sequence: CASSPRSGGLAADTQYF.

The rearrangement uses TRBV4-3 and TRBJ1-2, with unresolved D. CDR3 length: 15 amino acids. CDR1 is LGHNA and CDR2 is YSLEER in the germline V gene. The V gene lost 3 bases and the J gene lost 0 bases, with 11 bases spanning the gap. CDR3 amino acids: CASSQGGSTNYGYTF. For the CDR3, the DNA is TGCGCCAGCAGCCAGGGAGGTTCAACTAACTATGGCTACACCTTC.

This chain joins TRBV27 and TRBJ2-5, with 10 positions matching TRBD1. Germline CDR1 and CDR2: MNHEY and SMNVEV (reference sequence). V gave up 8 bases and J gave up 7 bases; unmatched junction bases: 7. The CDR3 extends over 13 amino acids. CDR3 nucleotides: TGTGCCAGCGGGACAGGGGACGGAGGGACCCAGTACTTC. Protein sequence: CASGTGDGGTQYF.

The chain links TRBV7-8 to TRBJ2-7; D is ambiguous. Trimming removed 0 bases from V and 0 bases from J, with 9 bases in between. Germline loops: CDR1 SGHVS, CDR2 FQNEAQ. CDR3 size: 15 residues. CDR3 DNA sequence: TGTGCCAGCAGCTTAGCGCCCGGAAGCTCCTACGAGCAGTACTTC. This sequence encodes CASSLAPGSSYEQYF.

The V call is TRBV28, the J call TRBJ1-1; perhaps TRBD1 as D (6 bases). Germline-derived CDR1 and CDR2 are MDHEN and SYDVKM. CDR3 length: 14 residues. With 6 bases removed from V and 0 bases from J, the gap between germline ends came to 11 bases. In DNA, the CDR3 is TGTGCCAGCAGGAGACAGGAGTTGAACACTGAAGCTTTCTTT. Translated: CASRRQELNTEAFF.

V usage is TRBV11-2 and J usage is TRBJ1-2; no reliable D call. The V gene's germline CDR1 is SGHAT and CDR2 FQNNGV. V lost 0 bases and J 2 bases, leaving 4 bases between the germline ends. The CDR3 spans 13 residues. The CDR3 is CASSLETNYGYTF. In DNA, the CDR3 is TGTGCCAGCAGCTTAGAAACAAACTATGGCTACACCTTC.

The chain carries TRBV28 and TRBJ1-2, with 9 bases lining up with TRBD1. Unmatched junction bases numbered 9, after V lost 6 bases and J lost 7 bases. Germline V CDR1 and CDR2: MDHEN, SYDVKM. The CDR3 runs 14 residues. The CDR3 is CASSLTDRGAGYTF. The CDR3 DNA is TGTGCCAGCAGCCTAACGGACAGGGGAGCTGGCTACACCTTC.

The chain employs TRBV27 and TRBJ2-7, with a weak D call TRBD1 (6 bases). The V end was cut by 2 bases, the J end by 5 bases, with 13 bases between. The CDR3 runs 14 residues. Germline-derived CDR1 and CDR2 are MNHEY and SMNVEV (reference sequence). This chain's CDR3 is CASSLIQGVDEQYF. CDR3 DNA: TGTGCCAGCAGTTTAATACAGGGCGTCGACGAGCAGTACTTC.

The CDR3 DNA is TGTGCCACCAGCAGGTCTATAAGCTTTAATGAAAAACTGTTTTTT. Translated: CATSRSISFNEKLFF. The chain employs TRBV15 and TRBJ1-4; D gene unclear. This CDR3 region has 15 residues. Germline V CDR1 and CDR2: LNHNV, YYDKDF (reference sequence). Trimming cost V 3 bases and J 4 bases, with 12 bases left between them.

V gene TRBV6-1 combines with J gene TRBJ2-7; 8 nucleotides align to TRBD2. The CDR3 extends over 14 amino acids. Germline CDR1 reads MNHNS; CDR2 reads SASEGT. Unmatched junction bases numbered 4, after V lost 6 bases and J lost 0 bases. In DNA form, the CDR3 reads TGTGCCAGCAGACCAAGCGGGAGCTCCTACGAGCAGTACTTC. Amino acid sequence: CASRPSGSSYEQYF.